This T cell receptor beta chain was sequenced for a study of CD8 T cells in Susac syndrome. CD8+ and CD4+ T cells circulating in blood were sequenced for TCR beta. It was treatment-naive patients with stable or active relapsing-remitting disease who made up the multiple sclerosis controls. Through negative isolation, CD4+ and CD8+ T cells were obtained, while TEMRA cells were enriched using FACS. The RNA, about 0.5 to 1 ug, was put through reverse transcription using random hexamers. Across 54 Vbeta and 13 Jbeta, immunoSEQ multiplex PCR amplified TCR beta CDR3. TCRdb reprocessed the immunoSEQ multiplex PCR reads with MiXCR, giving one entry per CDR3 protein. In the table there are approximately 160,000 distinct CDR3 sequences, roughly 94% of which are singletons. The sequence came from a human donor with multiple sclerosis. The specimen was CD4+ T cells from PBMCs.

As DNA, the CDR3 is TGCAGCGTTGACCAGGGGGGCTACGAGCAGTACTTC. Translation: CSVDQGGYEQYF. The V and J genes are TRBV29-1 and TRBJ2-7; tentatively, D is TRBD1 (7 bases). The V gene lost 3 bases and the J gene lost 3 bases, with 9 bases spanning the gap. This CDR3 is built from 12 residues. CDR1 and CDR2 from the germline V gene are SQVTM and ANQGSEA.